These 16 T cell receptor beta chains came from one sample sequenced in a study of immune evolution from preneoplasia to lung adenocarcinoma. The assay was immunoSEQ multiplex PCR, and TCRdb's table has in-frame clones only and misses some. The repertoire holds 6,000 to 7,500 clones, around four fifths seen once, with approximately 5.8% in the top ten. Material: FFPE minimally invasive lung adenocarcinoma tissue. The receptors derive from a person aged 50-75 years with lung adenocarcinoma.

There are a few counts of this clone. The CDR3 loop is CASSLALAVYEQYF. The DNA of the CDR3 is TGTGCCAGCAGTTTAGCACTAGCGGTCTACGAGCAGTACTTC. The rearrangement uses TRBV28 and TRBJ2-7, with 8 nucleotides matching TRBD2. The CDR3 is 14 amino acids. CDR1 is MDHEN and CDR2 is SYDVKM in the germline V gene. Losses at the gene ends were 2 bases for V and 3 bases for J; bases not matched to a gene: 3.

The CDR3 here is CASTYRGEQYF. The CDR3 nucleotides are TGTGCCAGCACATACAGGGGCGAGCAGTACTTC. This rearrangement joins TRBV2 to TRBJ2-7; TRBD1 aligns across 7 bases. CDR3 length: 11 amino acids. CDR1 and CDR2 from the germline V gene are SNHLY and FYNNEI. The V gene end was trimmed by 7 bases and the J gene end by 6 bases; junction bases not matched to a gene: 3. The full variable domain, with the rest looked up from reference TRBV2 and TRBJ2-7, is EPEVTQTPSHQVTQMGQEVILRCVPISNHLYFYWYRQILGQKVEFLVSFYNNEISEKSEIFDDQFSVERPDGSNFTLKIRSTKLEDSAMYFCASTYRGEQYFGPGTRLTVT.

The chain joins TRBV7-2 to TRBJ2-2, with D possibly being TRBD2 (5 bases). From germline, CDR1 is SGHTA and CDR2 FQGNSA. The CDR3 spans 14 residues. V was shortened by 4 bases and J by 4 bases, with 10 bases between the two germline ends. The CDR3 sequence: CASSSGWGTGELFF. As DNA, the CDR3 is TGTGCCAGCAGCTCGGGATGGGGCACCGGGGAGCTGTTTTTT.

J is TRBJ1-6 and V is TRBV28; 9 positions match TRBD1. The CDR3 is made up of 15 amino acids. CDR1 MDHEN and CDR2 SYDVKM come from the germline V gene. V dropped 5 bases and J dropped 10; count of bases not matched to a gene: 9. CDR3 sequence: CASSKGQGSRSPLHF. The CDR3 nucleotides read TGTGCCAGCAGTAAGGGACAGGGTAGCAGATCACCCCTCCACTTT.

CDR3 protein: CASSIDGYQETQYF. The CDR3 nucleotides are TGTGCCAGCAGCATAGACGGTTACCAAGAGACCCAGTACTTC. The chain couples TRBV9 to TRBJ2-5, with no clear D. The CDR3 spans 14 residues. Germline V gene sequence: CDR1 SGDLS, CDR2 YYNGEE. Deletions cut 4 bases from V and 0 bases from J, with 10 bases between.

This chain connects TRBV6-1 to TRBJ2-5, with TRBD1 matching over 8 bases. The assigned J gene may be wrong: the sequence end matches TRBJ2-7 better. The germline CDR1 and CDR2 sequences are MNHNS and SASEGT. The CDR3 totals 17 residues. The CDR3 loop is CASSEFKGTGYSYEQYF. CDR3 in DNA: TGTGCCAGCAGTGAATTTAAGGGGACAGGATATTCCTACGAGCAGTACTTC.

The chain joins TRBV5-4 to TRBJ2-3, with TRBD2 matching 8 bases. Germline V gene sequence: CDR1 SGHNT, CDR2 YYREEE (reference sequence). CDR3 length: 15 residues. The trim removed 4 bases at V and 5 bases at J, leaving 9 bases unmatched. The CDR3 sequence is CASSQAAGGIDTQYF. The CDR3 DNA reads TGTGCCAGCAGCCAGGCGGCGGGAGGCATAGATACGCAGTATTTT.

CDR3 protein: CASTLGQTLSGANVLTF. In nucleotides, the CDR3 is TGTGCCAGCACCCTCGGACAGACGTTATCTGGGGCCAACGTCCTGACTTTC. V usage is TRBV27 and J usage is TRBJ2-6; weak D call: TRBD1 (6 bases). CDR3 length equals 17 residues. Trimming left V 7 bases short and J 1 base short, with 17 bases between. The V gene's germline CDR1 is MNHEY and CDR2 SMNVEV (reference sequence).

The CDR3 sequence is CSVGLNTGELFF. DNA of the CDR3: TGCAGCGTGGGACTTAACACCGGGGAGCTGTTTTTT. V gene TRBV29-1 combines with J gene TRBJ2-2, with D perhaps matching TRBD2 (6 bases). The CDR3 covers 12 residues. Trimming removed 6 bases at V and 2 bases at J, with 7 bases between. The germline V gene encodes CDR1 SQVTM and CDR2 ANQGSEA.

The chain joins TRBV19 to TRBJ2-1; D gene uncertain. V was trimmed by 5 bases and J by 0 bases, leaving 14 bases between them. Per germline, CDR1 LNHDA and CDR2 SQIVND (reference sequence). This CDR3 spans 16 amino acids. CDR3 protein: CASSDQTASSYNEQFF. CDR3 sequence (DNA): TGTGCCAGTAGTGACCAGACTGCAAGCTCCTACAATGAGCAGTTCTTC.

The CDR3 DNA reads TGTGCCACCAGCAGAGGGTTGATTGATGCTGGAAACACCATATATTTT. It yields the protein CATSRGLIDAGNTIYF. This chain uses TRBV15 with TRBJ1-3; D is unclear. Germline V gives CDR1 LNHNV, CDR2 YYDKDF (reference sequence). The CDR3 covers 16 residues. V dropped 1 base and J dropped 2 bases, with 12 bases sitting between them.

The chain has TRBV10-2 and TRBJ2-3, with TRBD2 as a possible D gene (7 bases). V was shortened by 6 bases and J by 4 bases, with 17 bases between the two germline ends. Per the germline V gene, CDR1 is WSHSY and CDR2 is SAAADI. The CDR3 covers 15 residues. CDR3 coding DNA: TGCGCCAGCAGCGAGAGGGGGAGGGGGGCAGATACGCAGTATTTT. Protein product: CASSERGRGADTQYF.

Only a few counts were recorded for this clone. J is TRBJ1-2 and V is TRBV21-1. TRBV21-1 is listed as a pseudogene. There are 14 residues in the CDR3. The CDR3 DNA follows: TGTGCCAGCAGCAAATTTGGGGGAAACTATGGCTACACCTTC. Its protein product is CASSKFGGNYGYTF.

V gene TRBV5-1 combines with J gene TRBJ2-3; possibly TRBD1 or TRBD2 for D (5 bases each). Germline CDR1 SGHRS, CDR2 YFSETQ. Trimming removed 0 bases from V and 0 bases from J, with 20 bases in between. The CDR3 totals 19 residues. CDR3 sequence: CASSLVLGERTVSTDTQYF. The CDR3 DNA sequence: TGCGCCAGCAGCTTGGTTTTGGGGGAGCGAACCGTCAGCACAGATACGCAGTATTTT.

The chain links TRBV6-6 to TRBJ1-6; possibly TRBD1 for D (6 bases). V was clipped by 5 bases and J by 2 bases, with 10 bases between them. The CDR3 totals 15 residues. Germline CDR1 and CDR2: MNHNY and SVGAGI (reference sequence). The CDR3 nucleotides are TGTGCCAGCAGTCTGACAGGTGCCTATAATTCACCCCTCCACTTT. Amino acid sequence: CASSLTGAYNSPLHF.

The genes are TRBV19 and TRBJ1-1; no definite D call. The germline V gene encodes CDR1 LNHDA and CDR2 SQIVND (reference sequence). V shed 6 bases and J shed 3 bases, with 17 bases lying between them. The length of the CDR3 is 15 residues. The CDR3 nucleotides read TGTGCCAGTAGGCCCCTTGGAGGGAGGTACACTGAAGCTTTCTTT. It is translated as CASRPLGGRYTEAFF.